The entry below gives a single TCR beta chain sequence along with its context. The antigen remains undetermined. The data belong to a study of shared clonotypes between healthy human individuals. CDR1 SGHTA and CDR2 FQGNSA come from the germline V gene. V dropped 4 bases and J dropped 4; count of bases not matched to a gene: 11. The CDR3 runs 16 residues. Points from the study as a whole: Roughly 5% was the fraction of naive CD4 clonotypes found shared across four donors.

CD45RO-negative, CCR7-selected cells formed the naive CD8 fraction, which excluded terminally differentiated effector memory CD45RA+ cells. The authors distributed each subset's genomic DNA evenly over several immunoSEQ plates. Clones were sequenced by immunoSEQ multiplex PCR, and TCRdb holds only the in-frame ones, with some missing. The sample lists 760,000 or so clones, roughly 96% seen once, with about 0.25% in the top ten. V is TRBV7-2 and J is TRBJ1-1; 8 bases match TRBD1. The TCR was taken from a man aged 25 to 40 in good health. What was sequenced was naive CD8+ T cells sorted from blood. The CDR3 region is CASSSRTGLRLTEAFF. CDR3 coding DNA: TGTGCCAGCAGCTCAAGGACAGGGCTCCGACTCACTGAAGCTTTCTTT. Together with reference TRBV7-2 and TRBJ1-1, the CDR3 gives the full variable domain: GAGVSQSPSNKVTEKGKDVELRCDPISGHTALYWYRQSLGQGLEFLIYFQGNSAPDKSGLPSDRFSAERTGGSVSTLTIQRTQQEDSAVYLCASSSRTGLRLTEAFFGQGTRLTVV.